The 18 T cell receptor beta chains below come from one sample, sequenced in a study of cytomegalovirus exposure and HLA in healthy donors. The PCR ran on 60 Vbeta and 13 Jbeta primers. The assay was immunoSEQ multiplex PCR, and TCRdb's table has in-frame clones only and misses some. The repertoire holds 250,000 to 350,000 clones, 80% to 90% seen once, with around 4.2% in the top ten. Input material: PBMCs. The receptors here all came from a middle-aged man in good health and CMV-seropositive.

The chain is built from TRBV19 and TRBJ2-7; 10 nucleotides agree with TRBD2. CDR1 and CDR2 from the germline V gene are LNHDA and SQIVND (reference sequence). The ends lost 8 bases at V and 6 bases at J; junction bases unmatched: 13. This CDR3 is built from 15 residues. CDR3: CASASSLAGESEQYF. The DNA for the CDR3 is TGTGCCAGTGCCTCCTCCCTAGCGGGAGAGTCCGAGCAGTACTTC.

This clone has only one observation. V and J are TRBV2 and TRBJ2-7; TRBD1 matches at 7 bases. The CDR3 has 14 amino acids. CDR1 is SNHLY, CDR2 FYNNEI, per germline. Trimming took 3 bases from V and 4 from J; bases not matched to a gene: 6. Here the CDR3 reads CASSDLDRPYEQYF. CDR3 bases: TGTGCCAGCAGTGATTTGGACAGGCCGTACGAGCAGTACTTC.

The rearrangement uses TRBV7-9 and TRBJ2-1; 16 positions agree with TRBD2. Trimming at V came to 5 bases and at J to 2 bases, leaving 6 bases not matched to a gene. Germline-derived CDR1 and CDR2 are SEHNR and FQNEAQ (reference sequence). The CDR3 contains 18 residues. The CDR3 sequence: CASSTGTSGRVAYNEQFF. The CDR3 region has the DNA TGTGCCAGCAGCACCGGGACTAGCGGGAGGGTAGCCTACAATGAGCAGTTCTTC.

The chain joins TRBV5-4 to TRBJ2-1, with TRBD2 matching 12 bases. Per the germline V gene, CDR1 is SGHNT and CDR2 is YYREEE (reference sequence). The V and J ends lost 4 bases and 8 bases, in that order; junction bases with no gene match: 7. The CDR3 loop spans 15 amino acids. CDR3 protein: CASSPQTSGSYEQFF. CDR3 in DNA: TGTGCCAGCAGCCCCCAGACTAGCGGGAGCTATGAGCAGTTCTTC.

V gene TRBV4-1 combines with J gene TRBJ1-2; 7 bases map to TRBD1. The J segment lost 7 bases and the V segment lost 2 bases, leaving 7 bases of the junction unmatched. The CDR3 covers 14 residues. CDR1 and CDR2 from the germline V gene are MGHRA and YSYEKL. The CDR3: CASSQSVTGSGYTF. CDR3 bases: TGCGCCAGCAGCCAATCGGTGACAGGGTCTGGCTACACCTTC.

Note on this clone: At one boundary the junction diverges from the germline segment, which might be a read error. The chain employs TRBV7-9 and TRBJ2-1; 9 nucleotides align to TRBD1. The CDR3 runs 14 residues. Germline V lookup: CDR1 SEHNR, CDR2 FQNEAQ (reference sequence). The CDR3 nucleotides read TGTTCCAGCACGCGCGAGGACAGGGGCCATGAGCAGTTCTTC. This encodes CSSTREDRGHEQFF.

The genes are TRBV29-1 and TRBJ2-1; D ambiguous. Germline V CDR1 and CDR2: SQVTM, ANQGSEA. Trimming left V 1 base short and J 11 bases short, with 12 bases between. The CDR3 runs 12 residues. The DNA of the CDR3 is TGCAGCGTTGAAGGGGCCGACGGTAAGCAGTTCTTC. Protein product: CSVEGADGKQFF.

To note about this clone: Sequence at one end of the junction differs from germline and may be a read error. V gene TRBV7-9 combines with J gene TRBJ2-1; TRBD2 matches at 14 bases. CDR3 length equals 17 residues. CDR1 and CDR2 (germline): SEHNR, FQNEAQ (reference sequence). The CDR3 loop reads CSSSPRLAGGPWDEQFF. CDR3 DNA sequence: TGTTCCAGCAGCCCACGACTAGCGGGAGGGCCATGGGATGAGCAGTTCTTC.

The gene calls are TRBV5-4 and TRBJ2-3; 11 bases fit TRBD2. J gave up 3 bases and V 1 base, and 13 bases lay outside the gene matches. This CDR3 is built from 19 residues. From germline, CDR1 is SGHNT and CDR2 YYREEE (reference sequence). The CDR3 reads CASSLIWGELAGGTDTQYF. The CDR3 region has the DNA TGTGCCAGCAGCTTGATCTGGGGTGAGCTAGCGGGGGGAACAGATACGCAGTATTTT.

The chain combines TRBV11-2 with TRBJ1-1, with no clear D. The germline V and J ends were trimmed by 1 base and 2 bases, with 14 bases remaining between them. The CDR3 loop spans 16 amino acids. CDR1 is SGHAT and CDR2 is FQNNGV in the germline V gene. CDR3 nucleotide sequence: TGTGCCAGCAGCTTAGGGGGTGGACTGAGAAACACTGAAGCTTTCTTT. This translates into CASSLGGGLRNTEAFF.

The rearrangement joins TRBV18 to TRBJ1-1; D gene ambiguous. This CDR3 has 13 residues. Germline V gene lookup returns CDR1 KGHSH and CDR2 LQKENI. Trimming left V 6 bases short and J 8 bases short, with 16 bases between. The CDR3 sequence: CASSSTTGAEAFF. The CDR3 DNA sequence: TGTGCCAGCTCGTCCACCACGGGAGCCGAAGCTTTCTTT.

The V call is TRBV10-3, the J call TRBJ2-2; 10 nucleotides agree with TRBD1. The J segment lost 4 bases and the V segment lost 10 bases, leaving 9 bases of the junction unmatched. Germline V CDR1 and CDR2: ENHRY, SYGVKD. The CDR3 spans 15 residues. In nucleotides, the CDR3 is TGTGCCACCAGCCCGAGGACAGGGGGCACCGGGGAGCTGTTTTTT. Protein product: CATSPRTGGTGELFF.

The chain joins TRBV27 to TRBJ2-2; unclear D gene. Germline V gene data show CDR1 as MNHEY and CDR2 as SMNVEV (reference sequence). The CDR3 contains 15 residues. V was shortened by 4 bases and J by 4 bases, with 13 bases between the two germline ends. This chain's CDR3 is CASSSERFGTGELFF. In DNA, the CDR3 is TGTGCCAGCAGTTCTGAGAGATTTGGCACCGGGGAGCTGTTTTTT.

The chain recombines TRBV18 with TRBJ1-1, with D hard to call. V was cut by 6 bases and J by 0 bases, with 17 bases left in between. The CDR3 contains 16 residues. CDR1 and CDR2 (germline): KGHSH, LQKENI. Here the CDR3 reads CASSSTARALNTEAFF. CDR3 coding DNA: TGTGCCAGCTCCTCAACAGCCCGAGCCCTGAACACTGAAGCTTTCTTT.

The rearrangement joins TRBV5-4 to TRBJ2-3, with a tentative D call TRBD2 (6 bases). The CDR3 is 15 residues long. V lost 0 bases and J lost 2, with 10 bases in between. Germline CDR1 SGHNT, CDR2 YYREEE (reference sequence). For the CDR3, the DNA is TGTGCCAGCAGCTTGGGCGGCGGGATCACAGATACGCAGTATTTT. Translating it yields CASSLGGGITDTQYF. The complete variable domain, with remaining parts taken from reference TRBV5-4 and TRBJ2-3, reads ETGVTQSPTHLIKTRGQQVTLRCSSQSGHNTVSWYQQALGQGPQFIFQYYREEENGRGNFPPRFSGLQFPNYSSELNVNALELDDSALYLCASSLGGGITDTQYFGPGTRLTVL.

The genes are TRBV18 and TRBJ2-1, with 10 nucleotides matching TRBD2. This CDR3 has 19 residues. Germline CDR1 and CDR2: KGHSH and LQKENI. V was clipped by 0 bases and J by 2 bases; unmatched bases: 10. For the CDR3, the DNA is TGTGCCAGCTCACCACCAATAGGCCTAGCGGGAGACACCTACAATGAGCAGTTCTTC. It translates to CASSPPIGLAGDTYNEQFF.

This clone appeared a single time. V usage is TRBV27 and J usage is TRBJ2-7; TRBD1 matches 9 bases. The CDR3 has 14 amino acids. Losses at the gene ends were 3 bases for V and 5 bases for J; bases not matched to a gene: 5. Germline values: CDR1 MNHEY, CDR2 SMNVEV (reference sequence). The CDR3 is CASSFLDRGNEQYF. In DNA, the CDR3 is TGTGCCAGCAGTTTTCTTGACAGGGGGAACGAGCAGTACTTC.

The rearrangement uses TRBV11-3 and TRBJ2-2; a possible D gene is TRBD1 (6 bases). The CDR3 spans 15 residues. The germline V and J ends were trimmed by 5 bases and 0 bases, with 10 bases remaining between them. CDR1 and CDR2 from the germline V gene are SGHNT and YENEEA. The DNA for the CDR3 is TGTGCCAGCAGCGTCGGGACAACGAACACCGGGGAGCTGTTTTTT. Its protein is CASSVGTTNTGELFF.